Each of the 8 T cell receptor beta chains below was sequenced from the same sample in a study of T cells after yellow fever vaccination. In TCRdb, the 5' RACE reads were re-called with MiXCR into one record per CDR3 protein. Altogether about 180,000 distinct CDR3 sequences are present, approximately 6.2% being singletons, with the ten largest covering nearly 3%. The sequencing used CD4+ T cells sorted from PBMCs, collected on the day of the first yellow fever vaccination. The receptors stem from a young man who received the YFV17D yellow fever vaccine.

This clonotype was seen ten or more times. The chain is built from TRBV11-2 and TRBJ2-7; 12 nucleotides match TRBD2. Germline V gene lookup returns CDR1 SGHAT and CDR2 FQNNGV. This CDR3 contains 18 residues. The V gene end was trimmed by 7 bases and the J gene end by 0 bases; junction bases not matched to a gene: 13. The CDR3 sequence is CASKSTSGGLLGSYEQYF. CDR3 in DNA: TGTGCCAGCAAATCAACTAGCGGGGGGCTCTTAGGCTCCTACGAGCAGTACTTC.

For the CDR3, the DNA is TGTGCCAGCGGCCCCGAGGCTAACTATGGCTACACCTTC. Amino acids: CASGPEANYGYTF. This chain uses TRBV4-2 with TRBJ1-2; D unresolved. The V end was cut by 8 bases, the J end by 0 bases, with 10 bases between. Germline V CDR1 and CDR2: LGHNA, YNFKEQ. The CDR3 has 13 amino acids.

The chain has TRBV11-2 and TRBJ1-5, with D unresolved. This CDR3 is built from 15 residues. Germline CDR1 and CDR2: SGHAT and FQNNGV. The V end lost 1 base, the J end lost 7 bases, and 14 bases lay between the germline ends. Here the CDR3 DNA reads TGTGCCAGCAGCTTAGGGTCCGGGAACGGGCAGCCCCAGCATTTT. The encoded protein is CASSLGSGNGQPQHF.

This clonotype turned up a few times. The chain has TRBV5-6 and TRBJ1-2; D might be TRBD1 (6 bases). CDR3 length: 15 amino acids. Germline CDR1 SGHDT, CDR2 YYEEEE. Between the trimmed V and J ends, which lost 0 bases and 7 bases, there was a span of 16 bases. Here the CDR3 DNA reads TGTGCCAGCAGCTTGGGGCCGGGGGCGCCTGGTGGCTACACCTTC. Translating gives CASSLGPGAPGGYTF.

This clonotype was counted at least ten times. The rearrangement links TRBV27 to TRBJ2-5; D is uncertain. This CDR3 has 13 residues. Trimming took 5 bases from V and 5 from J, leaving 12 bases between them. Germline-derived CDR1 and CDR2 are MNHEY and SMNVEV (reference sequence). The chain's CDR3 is CASSPRTRETQYF. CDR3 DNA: TGTGCCAGCAGTCCTCGGACGCGGGAGACCCAGTACTTC.

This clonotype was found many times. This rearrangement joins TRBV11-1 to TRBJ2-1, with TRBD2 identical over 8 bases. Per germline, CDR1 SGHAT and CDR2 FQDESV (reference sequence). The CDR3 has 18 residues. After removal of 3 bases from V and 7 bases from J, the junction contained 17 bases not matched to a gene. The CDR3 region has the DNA TGTGCCAGCAGCTTCCCGGGGGTATCCGGGGGGGCCGGTAATGAGCAGTTCTTC. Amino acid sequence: CASSFPGVSGGAGNEQFF.

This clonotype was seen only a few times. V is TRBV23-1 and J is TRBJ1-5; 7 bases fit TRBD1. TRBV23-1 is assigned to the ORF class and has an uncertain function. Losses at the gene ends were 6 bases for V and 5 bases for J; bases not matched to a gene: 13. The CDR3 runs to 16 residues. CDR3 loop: CASSQVAGQLYQPQHF. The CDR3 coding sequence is TGCGCCAGCAGCCAAGTCGCGGGACAGCTTTATCAGCCCCAGCATTTT.

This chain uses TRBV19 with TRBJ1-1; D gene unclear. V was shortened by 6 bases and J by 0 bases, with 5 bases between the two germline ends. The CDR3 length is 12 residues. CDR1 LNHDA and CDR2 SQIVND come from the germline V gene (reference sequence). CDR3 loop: CASRRMNTEAFF. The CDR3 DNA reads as TGTGCCAGTAGGAGGATGAACACTGAAGCTTTCTTT.